Each of the 4 T cell receptor beta chains below was sequenced from the same sample in a study of blood T cell repertoires in COVID-19. The method was immunoSEQ multiplex PCR; TCRdb's version includes in-frame clones alone and lacks a portion of them. The table records about 330,000 clones, roughly 86% of them present only once. Material: peripheral blood. Source of these receptors: a man aged 25-45 years with COVID-19, enrolled during active disease.

The rearrangement joins TRBV13 to TRBJ2-3; 7 positions agree with TRBD2. Germline-derived CDR1 and CDR2 are PRHDT and FYEKMQ (reference sequence). The CDR3 spans 19 residues. With V trimmed by 0 bases and J by 0 bases, 12 bases remained unmatched. CDR3 in DNA: TGTGCCAGCAGCTTAGGCCCAGTGGCGGGGGTTTCTAGCACAGATACGCAGTATTTT. It yields the protein CASSLGPVAGVSSTDTQYF.

This sequence joins TRBV7-2 and TRBJ2-7; 7 bases fit TRBD2. The CDR3 extends over 14 amino acids. V lost 4 bases and J lost 2; bases outside the gene matches: 5. Germline CDR1 reads SGHTA; CDR2 reads FQGNSA. CDR3 in DNA: TGTGCCAGCAGCTCGGGTGGGGGGGCCTACGAGCAGTACTTC. Translation: CASSSGGGAYEQYF.

The chain couples TRBV27 to TRBJ2-5, with D tentatively TRBD2 (7 bases). The CDR3 totals 14 residues. The germline V and J ends were trimmed by 6 bases and 4 bases, with 15 bases remaining between them. The germline V gene encodes CDR1 MNHEY and CDR2 SMNVEV (reference sequence). The CDR3 coding sequence is TGTGCCAGCAGGACCCGGGGGGCCTTAGAGACCCAGTACTTC. Its protein product is CASRTRGALETQYF.

This clone has just one count. The V and J genes are TRBV5-6 and TRBJ1-1; TRBD1 aligns across 7 bases. V was pared by 5 bases and J by 2 bases, with 9 bases of the junction left unmatched. Germline V gene lookup returns CDR1 SGHDT and CDR2 YYEEEE. The CDR3 covers 15 residues. In DNA, the CDR3 is TGTGCCAGCAGTTTCTCAGGGGGACCTAACACTGAAGCTTTCTTT. This encodes CASSFSGGPNTEAFF.